Sequencing of this T cell receptor (beta chain) was carried out in a study of cytomegalovirus exposure and HLA in healthy donors. PCR amplification relied on 60 Vbeta primers (plus 13 Jbeta primers). Assay used: immunoSEQ multiplex PCR; TCRdb lists only in-frame clones, some missing. The profile shows under 300,000 clones, approximately 84% of them singletons. This clone has only a few counts. The CDR3 is 17 residues long. V shed 5 bases, J shed 3 bases, and the junction held 15 bases outside the gene matches. Germline V CDR1 and CDR2: SEHNR, FQNEAQ (reference sequence). The chain is built from TRBV7-9 and TRBJ2-5, with 7 positions matching TRBD1. This TCR was sampled from a middle-aged woman in good health and CMV-seropositive. Sequencing was performed on PBMCs. CDR3 in DNA: TGTGCCAGCAGCGGCTCCCCAATACCAGGGACAGAAGAGACCCAGTACTTC. It codes for CASSGSPIPGTEETQYF.